A single sample is the source of the 30 T cell receptor beta chains below, sequenced in a study of cytomegalovirus exposure and HLA in healthy donors. The PCR had 60 Vbeta and 13 Jbeta primers. This table comes from immunoSEQ multiplex PCR, and its TCRdb copy is limited to in-frame clones, with some not included. In all, the sample yields 75,000 to 90,000 clones. The material sequenced was PBMCs. Receptors were obtained from an older woman in good health and CMV-seronegative.

The rearrangement joins TRBV5-4 to TRBJ1-2, with D maybe TRBD1 (6 bases). The germline V and J ends were trimmed by 5 bases and 3 bases, with 8 bases remaining between them. CDR3 size: 12 residues. Germline CDR1 SGHNT, CDR2 YYREEE (reference sequence). The CDR3 nucleotides read TGTGCCAGCAGTGAGGGGGACTATGGCTACACCTTC. Translated, it gives CASSEGDYGYTF.

The chain is built from TRBV19 and TRBJ1-5; no firm D call. V lost 4 bases to trimming and J lost 1 base, with 11 bases between them. Germline assignment: CDR1 LNHDA and CDR2 SQIVND (reference sequence). The CDR3 is made up of 15 amino acids. CDR3 sequence (DNA): TGTGCCAGTAGTAGCAGCGAGGGAAGCAATCAGCCCCAGCATTTT. Its translation is CASSSSEGSNQPQHF.

The gene calls are TRBV18 and TRBJ1-3; a weak D match, TRBD1 (6 bases). Germline V lookup: CDR1 KGHSH, CDR2 LQKENI. The CDR3 is made up of 15 amino acids. V gave up 3 bases and J gave up 4 bases, with 13 bases separating them. CDR3 coding DNA: TGTGCCAGCTCACCTCAACAGGGCGAAGGAAACACCATATATTTT. This gives the protein CASSPQQGEGNTIYF.

The J gene is TRBJ1-2, the V gene TRBV29-1; D perhaps matches TRBD1 (6 bases). Germline CDR1 SQVTM, CDR2 ANQGSEA. The CDR3 extends over 12 amino acids. The V end lost 7 bases, the J end lost 8 bases, and 17 bases lay between the germline ends. The DNA for the CDR3 is TGCAGCGCGAGGACAGCTTTGGGGGGCTACACCTTC. It is translated as CSARTALGGYTF.

The rearrangement links TRBV5-1 to TRBJ2-2, with TRBD1 matching 11 bases. The CDR3 is 16 residues long. Germline CDR1 reads SGHRS; CDR2 reads YFSETQ. V shed 4 bases and J 3 bases; nucleotides not matched to a gene: 5. CDR3 sequence reads: CASSAGQGAYTGELFF. The CDR3 DNA reads TGCGCCAGCAGCGCTGGACAGGGGGCATACACCGGGGAGCTGTTTTTT.

The chain joins TRBV28 to TRBJ1-2, with 7 nucleotides matching TRBD1. This CDR3 is built from 13 residues. V shed 5 bases and J 8 bases; nucleotides not matched to a gene: 8. Germline CDR1 is MDHEN and CDR2 is SYDVKM. In DNA form, the CDR3 reads TGTGCCAGCAGTACATGGAACAGGGGCGGCTACACCTTC. This codes for CASSTWNRGGYTF.

This sequence joins TRBV5-6 and TRBJ2-3, with 10 positions matching TRBD2. Germline lookup yields CDR1 SGHDT and CDR2 YYEEEE. CDR3 length equals 15 residues. Trimming at V came to 0 bases and at J to 3 bases, leaving 1 base not matched to a gene. Written as DNA, the CDR3 is TGTGCCAGCAGCTTGGTAGCGGGGGGTACAGATACGCAGTATTTT. This translates into CASSLVAGGTDTQYF.

This CDR3 is CASSRAGAEETQYF. In nucleotides, the CDR3 is TGTGCCAGCAGCAGGGCGGGAGCCGAAGAGACCCAGTACTTC. The V and J genes are TRBV11-3 and TRBJ2-5; TRBD2 matches 7 bases. In germline, CDR1 is SGHNT, CDR2 YENEEA. The ends lost 5 bases at V and 3 bases at J; junction bases unmatched: 6. The CDR3 is 14 residues long.

The genes are TRBV6-5 and TRBJ1-3; 7 nucleotides agree with TRBD1. Germline CDR1 and CDR2: MNHEY and SVGAGI. The CDR3 loop spans 16 amino acids. The J segment lost 2 bases and the V segment lost 0 bases, leaving 4 bases of the junction unmatched. The CDR3 region has the DNA TGTGCCAGCAGTTACTCGTCAGGGGGGACTGGAAACACCATATATTTT. It yields the protein CASSYSSGGTGNTIYF.

The chain is built from TRBV5-1 and TRBJ2-1; TRBD1 agrees at 10 bases. The CDR3 covers 15 residues. Germline V lookup: CDR1 SGHRS, CDR2 YFSETQ. Germline trimming cut 3 bases from V and 5 bases from J; bases unmatched to any gene: 5. The CDR3 DNA sequence: TGCGCCAGCAGCTACGGGACAGGGGAACACAATGAGCAGTTCTTC. Translation gives CASSYGTGEHNEQFF.

The rearrangement links TRBV18 to TRBJ2-6; 12 bases are shared with TRBD1. The CDR3 totals 17 residues. Losses at the gene ends were 3 bases for V and 1 base for J; bases not matched to a gene: 1. In germline, CDR1 is KGHSH, CDR2 LQKENI. Written as DNA, the CDR3 is TGTGCCAGCTCACCGGGACAGGGGGCGTCTGGGGCCAACGTCCTGACTTTC. This codes for CASSPGQGASGANVLTF.

The chain recombines TRBV11-1 with TRBJ2-7, with 7 bases lining up with TRBD1. Germline V gene sequence: CDR1 SGHAT, CDR2 FQDESV (reference sequence). V trimming: 5 bases; J trimming: 2 bases; junction bases outside the gene matches: 15. The CDR3 loop spans 17 amino acids. CDR3 amino acids: CASSVGPRGTRTYEQYF. The CDR3 DNA reads as TGTGCCAGCAGCGTAGGGCCCAGGGGGACGAGAACCTACGAGCAGTACTTC.

The chain links TRBV7-9 to TRBJ2-2, with 8 bases that match TRBD1. This CDR3 contains 14 residues. The V segment lost 6 bases and the J segment 7 bases; nucleotides outside the gene matches: 7. The germline CDR1 and CDR2 sequences are SEHNR and FQNEAQ (reference sequence). CDR3 DNA sequence: TGTGCCAGCAGTTACGGACAGGGCAACGGGGAGCTGTTTTTT. Translated: CASSYGQGNGELFF. The complete variable domain, with remaining parts taken from reference TRBV7-9 and TRBJ2-2, reads DTGVSQNPRHKITKRGQNVTFRCDPISEHNRLYWYRQTLGQGPEFLTYFQNEAQLEKSRLLSDRFSAERPKGSFSTLEIQRTEQGDSAMYLCASSYGQGNGELFFGEGSRLTVL.

J is TRBJ2-7 and V is TRBV18; D possibly corresponds to TRBD1 (6 bases). Trimming left V 4 bases short and J 4 bases short, with 14 bases between. Looked up from germline, CDR1 is KGHSH and CDR2 is LQKENI. The CDR3 spans 14 residues. The CDR3 sequence is CASSQGDGAYEQYF. The CDR3 region has the DNA TGTGCCAGCTCACAGGGGGACGGTGCTTACGAGCAGTACTTC.

This chain joins TRBV2 and TRBJ2-5; 7 bases fit TRBD2. This CDR3 is 14 amino acids long. The germline CDR1 and CDR2 sequences are SNHLY and FYNNEI. Trimming removed 7 bases from V and 2 bases from J; junction bases left unmatched: 7. CDR3 protein: CASMGGVGQETQYF. Here the CDR3 DNA reads TGTGCCAGCATGGGGGGGGTCGGACAAGAGACCCAGTACTTC. Full variable domain (remainder filled in from reference TRBV2 and TRBJ2-5): EPEVTQTPSHQVTQMGQEVILRCVPISNHLYFYWYRQILGQKVEFLVSFYNNEISEKSEIFDDQFSVERPDGSNFTLKIRSTKLEDSAMYFCASMGGVGQETQYFGPGTRLLVL.

The CDR3 coding sequence is TGCGCCAGCAGAGTGCGACAGGACACTGAAGCTTTCTTT. This codes for CASRVRQDTEAFF. The rearrangement joins TRBV10-1 to TRBJ1-1; possibly TRBD1 for D (6 bases). Trimming removed 6 bases from V and 3 bases from J, with 11 bases in between. The CDR3 has 13 residues. CDR1 and CDR2 (germline): WNHNN, SYGVQD (reference sequence).

This chain connects TRBV11-2 to TRBJ2-7, with TRBD2 identical over 10 bases. With 1 base clipped from V and 7 bases from J, the junction kept 10 bases outside the gene matches. The CDR3 sequence is 16 residues long. Germline V lookup: CDR1 SGHAT, CDR2 FQNNGV. The CDR3 coding sequence is TGTGCCAGCAGCTTAGGAGCGCTAGCGGGAGTAGGGGAGCAGTACTTC. Its translation is CASSLGALAGVGEQYF.

V usage is TRBV4-3 and J usage is TRBJ2-1, with D maybe TRBD2 (6 bases). The V and J ends lost 4 bases and 5 bases respectively, with 15 bases between them. The CDR3 length is 15 residues. CDR1 is LGHNA, CDR2 YSLEER, per germline. CDR3 loop: CASSRQGTQNNEQFF. The CDR3 bases are TGCGCCAGCAGCCGACAAGGGACTCAAAACAATGAGCAGTTCTTC.

This sequence joins TRBV27 and TRBJ2-7; the match to TRBD2 covers 7 bases. The CDR3 covers 14 residues. The V segment lost 3 bases and the J segment 4 bases; nucleotides outside the gene matches: 6. CDR1 and CDR2 from the germline V gene are MNHEY and SMNVEV (reference sequence). CDR3 DNA sequence: TGTGCCAGCAGTTTCCGCGGGAGTAGTTACGAGCAGTACTTC. This sequence encodes CASSFRGSSYEQYF.

The genes are TRBV6-5 and TRBJ2-3; perhaps TRBD2 as D (5 bases). CDR3 size: 12 residues. The V end lost 1 base, the J end lost 10 bases, and 9 bases lay between the germline ends. Germline CDR1 and CDR2: MNHEY and SVGAGI. The CDR3 sequence: CASSYFGGAQYF. The CDR3 coding sequence is TGTGCCAGCAGTTACTTTGGAGGTGCGCAGTATTTT.

The chain employs TRBV6-9 and TRBJ2-3, with 7 bases aligning to TRBD1. CDR3 length equals 14 residues. Germline trimming cut 2 bases from V and 4 bases from J; bases unmatched to any gene: 3. Germline V gene data show CDR1 as MNHGY and CDR2 as SVAAGI. The CDR3 DNA sequence: TGTGCCAGCAGTTATGGGGACAGCTCAGATACGCAGTATTTT. This codes for CASSYGDSSDTQYF.

This chain uses TRBV15 with TRBJ2-5; D gene unclear. TRBJ2-7 explains the end of the DNA better; the J call may be wrong. Germline lookup yields CDR1 LNHNV and CDR2 YYDKDF (reference sequence). This CDR3 contains 14 residues. CDR3 loop: CATSRASPPYEQYF. As DNA, the CDR3 is TGTGCCACCAGCAGAGCGTCGCCTCCCTACGAGCAGTACTTC.

The chain uses TRBV28 and TRBJ2-4; 8 positions agree with TRBD2. The CDR3 loop spans 15 amino acids. Germline V gives CDR1 MDHEN, CDR2 SYDVKM. The junction had 8 bases not matched to a gene; V was cut back by 10 bases and J by 0 bases. This CDR3 reads CATLPSGLAKNIQYF. The CDR3 DNA sequence: TGTGCCACCTTACCTAGCGGGCTAGCCAAAAACATTCAGTACTTC.

The chain joins TRBV7-4 to TRBJ1-5; 7 bases agree with TRBD1. The CDR3 loop spans 16 amino acids. Losses at the gene ends were 4 bases for V and 4 bases for J; bases not matched to a gene: 10. Germline values: CDR1 SGHVT, CDR2 SQSDAQ. CDR3 nucleotide sequence: TGTGCCAGCAGCTGGACAGGTCTTAAGGGGAATCAGCCCCAGCATTTT. Translating gives CASSWTGLKGNQPQHF.

CDR3 in amino acids: CASSRTVFNEKLFF. CDR3 sequence (DNA): TGTGCCAGCAGCCGGACAGTTTTTAATGAAAAACTGTTTTTT. This rearrangement joins TRBV7-2 to TRBJ1-4; TRBD1 might be the D (6 bases). The V gene lost 5 bases and the J gene lost 4 bases, with 11 bases spanning the gap. The CDR3 covers 14 residues. Looked up from germline, CDR1 is SGHTA and CDR2 is FQGNSA.

The J gene is TRBJ2-1, the V gene TRBV5-1; 10 nucleotides match TRBD2. The CDR3 contains 15 residues. Trimming took 4 bases from V and 9 from J; bases not matched to a gene: 10. Germline V gives CDR1 SGHRS, CDR2 YFSETQ. Here the CDR3 DNA reads TGCGCCAGCAGCATTTTAGCGGGAGGAACAGCTGAGCAGTTCTTC. This codes for CASSILAGGTAEQFF.

This chain uses TRBV19 with TRBJ1-4; TRBD1 matches at 11 bases. V trimming: 2 bases; J trimming: 6 bases; junction bases outside the gene matches: 5. The CDR3 runs 16 residues. The V gene's germline CDR1 is LNHDA and CDR2 SQIVND (reference sequence). This CDR3 is CASSIPGQGDHEKLFF. CDR3 bases: TGTGCCAGTAGTATACCGGGACAGGGGGACCATGAAAAACTGTTTTTT.

The CDR3 is CATSRDRGEGTDTQYF. The CDR3 DNA follows: TGTGCCACCAGCAGAGATCGGGGGGAGGGCACAGATACGCAGTATTTT. The chain is built from TRBV15 and TRBJ2-3; TRBD2 matches 7 bases. From germline, CDR1 is LNHNV and CDR2 YYDKDF (reference sequence). This CDR3 spans 16 amino acids. Trimming at V came to 0 bases and at J to 1 base, leaving 4 bases not matched to a gene.

The rearrangement joins TRBV5-1 to TRBJ2-1; TRBD1 agrees at 9 bases. Germline lookup yields CDR1 SGHRS and CDR2 YFSETQ. V gave up 2 bases and J gave up 8 bases; unmatched junction bases: 8. This CDR3 has 15 amino acids. CDR3 DNA: TGCGCCAGCAGCTTCAACCCGGGACAGGGAGATGAGCAGTTCTTC. It is translated as CASSFNPGQGDEQFF. The variable domain in full, with the rest retrieved from reference TRBV5-1 and TRBJ2-1, is KAGVTQTPRYLIKTRGQQVTLSCSPISGHRSVSWYQQTPGQGLQFLFEYFSETQRNKGNFPGRFSGRQFSNSRSEMNVSTLELGDSALYLCASSFNPGQGDEQFFGPGTRLTVL.

The chain carries TRBV5-6 and TRBJ1-1; 8 bases match TRBD1. J gave up 3 bases and V 4 bases, and 8 bases lay outside the gene matches. The CDR3 totals 15 residues. The germline CDR1 and CDR2 sequences are SGHDT and YYEEEE. This chain's CDR3 is CASSGGLTGDTEAFF. The CDR3, as DNA: TGTGCCAGCAGCGGGGGGTTGACAGGGGACACTGAAGCTTTCTTT.